These T cell receptor beta chains were read from a single sample in a study of neurological immune-mediated disorders. TCRdb reanalysed the 5' RACE reads using MiXCR and keeps one entry per CDR3 protein. Seen here are 55,000 to 70,000 distinct CDR3 sequences, 3.2% observed once, and the top ten hold 4% to 6.5%. Sequencing input: PBMCs. All receptors come from a woman in her fifties or sixties with multiple sclerosis. Each CDR3 is given with its conserved first and last residue. A D gene is named only where the DNA matches it firmly. Rows may omit the clone size; those that give it use once, few, many or a size class.

CDR3 protein	CDR3 DNA	D gene	clone size	J gene	V gene
CSARDSGGISYEQYF	TGCAGTGCTAGAGATAGTGGGGGGATCTCCTACGAGCAGTACTTC	NA	many	TRBJ2-7	TRBV20-1
CASSEWVRGRPGANVLTF	TGCGCCAGCAGTGAGTGGGTCAGGGGGCGTCCTGGGGCCAACGTCCTGACTTTC	TRBD1	NA	TRBJ2-6	TRBV10-2
CASSQEKLTDTQYF	TGTGCCAGCAGCCAAGAAAAGCTCACAGATACGCAGTATTTT	NA	many	TRBJ2-3	TRBV4-2
CAQAGQGSVLTF	TGTGCCCAAGCGGGGCAGGGCAGCGTCCTGACTTTC	TRBD2	many	TRBJ2-6	TRBV5-4
CASSLAPGQWSNF	TGCGCCAGCAGCTTGGCTCCAGGACAGTGGAGTAATTTT	NA	few	TRBJ1-3	TRBV5-1
CSAQAGGVEAFF	TGCAGTGCTCAGGCGGGGGGGGTTGAAGCTTTCTTT	NA	many	TRBJ1-1	TRBV20-1
CASSHGRMGAFF	TGTGCCAGCAGCCACGGTAGAATGGGAGCTTTCTTT	NA	many	TRBJ1-1	TRBV3-1
CASSHEPGTGGAQYF	TGCGCCAGCAGCCATGAACCCGGGACAGGAGGGGCCCAGTACTTC	TRBD1	many	TRBJ2-5	TRBV4-1
CASGLTTDTQYF	TGTGCCAGCGGCCTAACCACAGATACGCAGTATTTT	NA	many	TRBJ2-3	TRBV27
CSARATGARRTVEQYF	TGCAGTGCTAGAGCTACGGGGGCAAGAAGGACTGTCGAGCAGTACTTC	NA	many	TRBJ2-7	TRBV20-1
CASSFLGLYNEQFF	TGTGCCAGCAGCTTTCTAGGTCTTTACAATGAGCAGTTCTTC	NA	many	TRBJ2-1	TRBV7-2
CASSFSTIANYGYTF	TGTGCCAGCAGTTTCTCGACGATAGCTAACTATGGCTACACCTTC	NA	many	TRBJ1-2	TRBV12-3/TRBV12-4
CSAGGASGYNEQFF	TGCAGTGCGGGAGGTGCTAGCGGATACAATGAGCAGTTCTTC	TRBD2	many	TRBJ2-1	TRBV20-1
CASSQTGGGAETQYF	TGTGCCAGCAGCCAAACCGGTGGAGGGGCGGAGACCCAGTACTTC	NA	many	TRBJ2-5	TRBV3-1
CASTGTRNQPQHF	TGTGCCAGTACCGGGACCCGCAATCAGCCCCAGCATTTT	NA	many	TRBJ1-5	TRBV12-3/TRBV12-4
CAIRRDRANNEQFF	TGTGCCATCAGGAGGGACAGGGCAAACAATGAGCAGTTCTTC	TRBD1	NA	TRBJ2-1	TRBV10-3
CASSQGAGDRGQGYTF	TGCGCCAGCAGCCAAGGGGCCGGGGACAGGGGGCAAGGCTACACCTTC	TRBD1	many	TRBJ1-2	TRBV4-1
CSARDSRGGNIQYF	TGCAGTGCTAGAGATTCCAGGGGAGGGAACATTCAGTACTTC	NA	many	TRBJ2-4	TRBV20-1
CSARSPQGNTEAFF	TGCAGTGCTAGGTCGCCCCAGGGGAACACTGAAGCTTTCTTT	NA	many	TRBJ1-1	TRBV20-1
CASSLIRGELFF	TGTGCCAGCAGCTTAATCCGGGGGGAGCTGTTTTTT	NA	many	TRBJ2-2	TRBV7-9
CASSLVRGRVPLYGYTF	TGTGCCAGCAGCTTAGTGAGGGGACGGGTCCCACTTTATGGCTACACCTTC	NA	many	TRBJ1-2	TRBV7-2
CASSIGQGRSTDTQYF	TGCGCCAGCAGCATAGGACAGGGGAGAAGCACAGATACGCAGTATTTT	TRBD1	many	TRBJ2-3	TRBV5-1
CASSRTGTETQYF	TGTGCCTCCTCCCGGACAGGTACGGAGACCCAGTACTTC	TRBD1	many	TRBJ2-5	TRBV24-1
CASSSASLTDTQYF	TGTGCCAGCAGCTCTGCCTCCCTCACAGATACGCAGTATTTT	NA	many	TRBJ2-3	TRBV11-1
CASSSGTGVDGYTF	TGCGCCAGCAGTTCTGGGACAGGGGTAGATGGCTACACCTTC	TRBD1	many	TRBJ1-2	TRBV5-1
CASSLRSTLPGEQYF	TGTGCCAGCAGCTTAAGGTCGACACTACCGGGGGAGCAGTACTTC	NA	many	TRBJ2-7	TRBV11-1
CASSLTTGGTEAFF	TGTGCCAGCAGTTTAACGACTGGGGGGACTGAAGCTTTCTTT	NA	many	TRBJ1-1	TRBV28
CASSLRQGDGYTF	TGTGCCAGCAGCTTACGGCAGGGGGATGGCTACACCTTC	TRBD1	many	TRBJ1-2	TRBV7-2
CASSSGQGGYTF	TGCGCCAGCAGCTCGGGACAGGGAGGCTACACCTTC	TRBD1	many	TRBJ1-2	TRBV5-1